Presented here are 26 T cell receptor beta chains from one specimen sequenced in a study of T cell repertoires in cytomegalovirus infection (dated by TCRdb to about 2019). According to the study, the label for this sample's treatment or condition signals: in vitro stimulation with specific CMV peptide epitopes to enrich CMV-specific T cells. Their cognate antigens are unknown. For sequencing, an Illumina HiSeq 1500 was employed. The public sequencing data were trimmed at Q25 with fastp and processed into clonotypes with MiXCR by TCRdb, which kept only in-frame beta chains. Rows are unified per CDR3 protein, each entry keeping the most common DNA and genes. Across this sample there are approximately 990,000 distinct CDR3 sequences, with around 30% seen only once. About 14% of the sample lies in the top ten. The sequences come from cultured CD8+ T cells from PBMCs, collected from culture after CMV antigen stimulation. The origin of the receptors is a human donor in good health (CMV status not recorded). Some clones in this sample may be carry-over from other donors' samples.

To note about this clonotype: A much larger clone lies a single base off, so this may be a read error. The chain couples TRBV7-2 to TRBJ2-3; possibly TRBD1 for D (5 bases). Germline loops: CDR1 SGHTA, CDR2 FQGNSA. This CDR3 is built from 17 residues. The CDR3 bases are TGTGCCAGCAGCGAGACGTTGGGGCTCCATGTCTCAGATGCGCAGTATTTT. This sequence encodes CASSETLGLHVSDAQYF.

There are a few counts of this clonotype. The rearrangement joins TRBV20-1 to TRBJ2-7; D is uncertain. The CDR3 consists of 14 residues. V was clipped by 0 bases and J by 0 bases, with 9 bases between them. Germline assignment: CDR1 DFQATT and CDR2 SNEGSKA (reference sequence). The CDR3 spells CSARDKRSSYEQYF. CDR3 coding DNA: TGCAGTGCTAGAGATAAGCGCAGCTCCTACGAGCAGTACTTC.

The gene calls are TRBV10-3 and TRBJ1-1, with D uncertain. Germline loops: CDR1 ENHRY, CDR2 SYGVKD. The V end lost 4 bases, the J end lost 6 bases, and 9 bases lay between the germline ends. The CDR3 length is 12 residues. The DNA for the CDR3 is TGTGCCATCAGTGGGAGCAGCTCTGAAGCTTTCTTT. Amino acid sequence: CAISGSSSEAFF.

There are a few counts of this clonotype. The chain carries TRBV2 and TRBJ1-2; D is unclear. Trimming stripped 2 bases from V and 2 bases from J, with 21 bases between. This CDR3 has 18 residues. CDR1 SNHLY and CDR2 FYNNEI come from the germline V gene. CDR3 amino acids: CASSEIKNPTPWNYGYTF. The CDR3 region has the DNA TGTGCCAGCAGTGAAATTAAGAACCCCACGCCCTGGAACTATGGCTACACCTTC.

This clonotype was picked up many times. The chain employs TRBV3-1 and TRBJ2-6; 8 bases are a match to TRBD1. Germline values: CDR1 LGHDT, CDR2 YNNKEL (reference sequence). The CDR3 extends over 16 amino acids. With V trimmed by 1 base and J by 1 base, 0 bases remained unmatched. Written as DNA, the CDR3 is TGTGCCAGCAGCCAAGGGACAGGGTCTGGGGCCAACGTCCTGACTTTC. As protein: CASSQGTGSGANVLTF. Based on the CDR3 plus reference TRBV3-1 and TRBJ2-6, the full variable domain is DTAVSQTPKYLVTQMGNDKSIKCEQNLGHDTMYWYKQDSKKFLKIMFSYNNKELIINETVPNRFSPKSPDKAHLNLHINSLELGDSAVYFCASSQGTGSGANVLTFGAGSRLTVL.

The chain uses TRBV7-6 and TRBJ2-2; D possibly corresponds to TRBD1 (6 bases). The CDR3 runs to 15 residues. V lost 5 bases to trimming and J lost 0 bases, with 10 bases between them. Germline V CDR1 and CDR2: SGHVS, FNYEAQ. The CDR3 here is CASSADRTNTGELFF. In DNA, the CDR3 is TGTGCCAGCAGCGCGGACAGAACGAACACCGGGGAGCTGTTTTTT.

This clonotype showed up just a few times. The chain joins TRBV19 to TRBJ2-3, with D tentatively TRBD2 (6 bases). The length of the CDR3 is 13 residues. Trimming took 5 bases from V and 4 from J, leaving 10 bases between them. CDR1 and CDR2 (germline): LNHDA, SQIVND (reference sequence). As DNA, the CDR3 is TGTGCCAGTAGTGGCGGGGTGGCAGATACGCAGTATTTT. Translation: CASSGGVADTQYF. The full variable domain, in which reference TRBV19 and TRBJ2-3 provide the parts outside the CDR3, is DGGITQSPKYLFRKEGQNVTLSCEQNLNHDAMYWYRQDPGQGLRLIYYSQIVNDFQKGDIAEGYSVSREKKESFPLTVTSAQKNPTAFYLCASSGGVADTQYFGPGTRLTVL.

This clonotype was recorded at least ten times. The chain couples TRBV7-9 to TRBJ2-1; the match to TRBD2 covers 12 bases. The V gene's germline CDR1 is SEHNR and CDR2 FQNEAQ (reference sequence). V was clipped by 2 bases and J by 10 bases; unmatched bases: 6. The length of the CDR3 is 15 residues. In DNA form, the CDR3 reads TGTGCCAGCAGCTTACTAGCGGGGGGGCCAGGGGAGCAGTTCTTC. It yields the protein CASSLLAGGPGEQFF.

V and J are TRBV20-1 and TRBJ2-1; tentative D call: TRBD2 (7 bases). The V end was cut by 0 bases, the J end by 0 bases, with 21 bases between. Germline V lookup: CDR1 DFQATT, CDR2 SNEGSKA (reference sequence). The CDR3 extends over 19 amino acids. The CDR3 nucleotides are TGCAGTGCTAGAGATTTAGAAGGGGGGGGAACTAACTCCTACAATGAGCAGTTCTTC. Its translation: CSARDLEGGGTNSYNEQFF.

This clonotype was detected a few times. V usage is TRBV10-2 and J usage is TRBJ1-2; perhaps TRBD1 as D (6 bases). Germline CDR1 is WSHSY and CDR2 is SAAADI. Trimming stripped 7 bases from V and 5 bases from J, with 14 bases between. This CDR3 is 13 amino acids long. CDR3 region: CASTEGGWYGYTF. The CDR3 DNA reads as TGCGCCAGCACCGAAGGGGGTTGGTATGGCTACACCTTC.

The V and J genes are TRBV7-9 and TRBJ1-2; the D gene is possibly TRBD1 (6 bases). Germline lookup yields CDR1 SEHNR and CDR2 FQNEAQ (reference sequence). The germline V and J ends were trimmed by 8 bases and 4 bases, with 11 bases remaining between them. The CDR3 has 12 residues. CDR3 region: CASLEGGYGYTF. The CDR3 DNA sequence: TGTGCCAGCCTCGAGGGGGGCTATGGCTACACCTTC.

The genes are TRBV5-1 and TRBJ2-2; 7 bases are a match to TRBD2. The germline CDR1 and CDR2 sequences are SGHRS and YFSETQ. V dropped 3 bases and J dropped 3; count of bases not matched to a gene: 8. The CDR3 extends over 16 amino acids. CDR3 in DNA: TGCGCCAGCAGCTCCCCCGGGGGGACGGACACCGGGGAGCTGTTTTTT. Its translation: CASSSPGGTDTGELFF.

The chain is built from TRBV7-2 and TRBJ2-7; D remains ambiguous. Germline-derived CDR1 and CDR2 are SGHTA and FQGNSA. Trimming took 1 base from V and 3 from J, leaving 13 bases between them. The CDR3 has 15 residues. CDR3 residues: CASSLEPRSLYEQYF. CDR3 nucleotides: TGTGCCAGCAGCTTAGAGCCCAGAAGTCTCTACGAGCAGTACTTC.

The chain joins TRBV10-3 to TRBJ2-2; D remains ambiguous. The CDR3 spans 14 residues. CDR1 and CDR2 from the germline V gene are ENHRY and SYGVKD. The germline V and J ends were trimmed by 0 bases and 7 bases, with 9 bases remaining between them. The CDR3 loop reads CAISESLGIGELFF. CDR3 nucleotide sequence: TGTGCCATCAGTGAGTCCTTAGGGATCGGGGAGCTGTTTTTT.

This clonotype was detected many times. The V and J genes are TRBV7-2 and TRBJ1-5; D is unclear. The CDR3 sequence is 16 residues long. Germline CDR1 reads SGHTA; CDR2 reads FQGNSA. Trimming stripped 1 base from V and 1 base from J, with 11 bases between. In DNA, the CDR3 is TGTGCCAGCAGCTTAGGGGCGGCGCTAAGCAATCAGCCCCAGCATTTT. This codes for CASSLGAALSNQPQHF.

The chain's CDR3 is CASSDRGRGSEKLFF. CDR3 coding DNA: TGTGCCAGCAGTGATCGAGGAAGGGGAAGTGAAAAACTGTTTTTT. The V call is TRBV2, the J call TRBJ1-4, with D possibly matching TRBD1 (5 bases). With 3 bases removed from V and 7 bases from J, the gap between germline ends came to 15 bases. Germline CDR1 reads SNHLY; CDR2 reads FYNNEI. CDR3 length: 15 amino acids.

The J gene is TRBJ1-1, the V gene TRBV10-2; D possibly corresponds to TRBD1 (6 bases). Germline V gives CDR1 WSHSY, CDR2 SAAADI. This CDR3 has 13 residues. The ends were cut back, 6 bases at V and 4 bases at J, with 12 bases in the middle. DNA for the CDR3: TGCGCCAGCAGCTCACAGGGACCCACTGAAGCTTTCTTT. Translated, it gives CASSSQGPTEAFF.

Concerning this clonotype: The CDR3 end shows no conserved phenylalanine or tryptophan, and so a read error is likely. Because the CDR3's place on the DNA is in doubt, the DNA is left out and the CDR3 is given as listed by TCRdb. The J gene is TRBJ2-5, the V gene TRBV11-2; the table calls TRBD1, which could not be checked here. The CDR3 has 13 residues if both end residues are counted. CDR1 and CDR2 (germline): SGHAT, FQNNGV. The CDR3 sequence is CASSSHVEWGPPR.

This clonotype was detected many times. The chain employs TRBV7-8 and TRBJ2-3, with no clear D. CDR3 length equals 14 residues. V gave up 5 bases and J gave up 4 bases, with 13 bases separating them. Germline V gene data show CDR1 as SGHVS and CDR2 as FQNEAQ. The CDR3 DNA follows: TGTGCCAGCAGCGCTAAGGGCGAGCCAGATACGCAGTATTTT. Translating it yields CASSAKGEPDTQYF. The complete variable domain, with remaining parts taken from reference TRBV7-8 and TRBJ2-3, reads GAGVSQSPRYKVAKRGQDVALRCDPISGHVSLFWYQQALGQGPEFLTYFQNEAQLDKSGLPSDRFFAERPEGSVSTLKIQRTQQEDSAVYLCASSAKGEPDTQYFGPGTRLTVL.

This clonotype was observed a handful of times. This chain connects TRBV20-1 to TRBJ1-1; perhaps TRBD1 as D (6 bases). The CDR3 sequence is 16 residues long. V gave up 5 bases and J gave up 0 bases, with 19 bases separating them. Germline V CDR1 and CDR2: DFQATT, SNEGSKA (reference sequence). In DNA, the CDR3 is TGCAGTGCTGAGCCCAAGCGGGGGGCCGTGAACACTGAAGCTTTCTTT. It yields the protein CSAEPKRGAVNTEAFF.

This clonotype was seen at least ten times. The rearrangement links TRBV12-3 or TRBV12-4 to TRBJ2-3; tentatively, D is TRBD2 (5 bases). V was pared by 5 bases and J by 2 bases, with 11 bases between. The CDR3 covers 14 residues. Written as DNA, the CDR3 is TGTGCCAGCAGTGCACTAGAATCCACAGATACGCAGTATTTT. Protein sequence: CASSALESTDTQYF.

This clonotype came up a few times. This rearrangement joins TRBV7-9 to TRBJ1-4, with TRBD1 identical over 7 bases. V lost 5 bases to trimming and J lost 4 bases; unmatched junction nucleotides: 4. From germline, CDR1 is SEHNR and CDR2 FQNEAQ (reference sequence). The CDR3 runs 14 residues. The CDR3 coding sequence is TGTGCCAGCAGCCTGGGACAGTTTAATGAAAAACTGTTTTTT. It translates to CASSLGQFNEKLFF.

For the CDR3, the DNA is TGTGCCAGCAGCTTAACCGGGACTAGCGGGGGCACAGATACGCAGTATTTT. Protein product: CASSLTGTSGGTDTQYF. This chain uses TRBV13 with TRBJ2-3; 13 nucleotides align to TRBD2. The CDR3 loop spans 17 amino acids. V gave up 2 bases and J gave up 1 base; unmatched junction bases: 3. Germline CDR1 reads PRHDT; CDR2 reads FYEKMQ (reference sequence).

About this clonotype: One base away lies a much larger clone, so this may be a sequencing read error. This chain joins TRBV6-8 and TRBJ2-1, with TRBD1 identical over 9 bases. The CDR3 is made up of 15 amino acids. Per the germline V gene, CDR1 is MNHGY and CDR2 is SAAAGT. In DNA form, the CDR3 reads TGTGCCAACAGTCTGGGAGGGACAGGGAACAATGAGCAGTTCTTC. As protein: CANSLGGTGNNEQFF.

This clonotype was seen once. The chain links TRBV27 to TRBJ1-2; D not resolved. CDR1 and CDR2 (germline): MNHEY, SMNVEV (reference sequence). The CDR3 is 13 amino acids. The V and J ends lost 3 bases and 5 bases respectively, with 10 bases between them. The CDR3 spells CASSFLPNYGYTF. CDR3 DNA: TGTGCCAGCAGTTTCTTACCGAATTATGGCTACACCTTC.

The chain recombines TRBV7-9 with TRBJ1-1; the D is unclear. The CDR3 loop spans 15 amino acids. Trimming stripped 5 bases from V and 0 bases from J, with 13 bases between. The V gene's germline CDR1 is SEHNR and CDR2 FQNEAQ (reference sequence). The CDR3 DNA follows: TGTGCCAGCAGCCCCTCTCCCCAGGTGAACACTGAAGCTTTCTTT. As protein: CASSPSPQVNTEAFF. The full variable domain, its missing parts supplied by reference TRBV7-9 and TRBJ1-1, is DTGVSQNPRHKITKRGQNVTFRCDPISEHNRLYWYRQTLGQGPEFLTYFQNEAQLEKSRLLSDRFSAERPKGSFSTLEIQRTEQGDSAMYLCASSPSPQVNTEAFFGQGTRLTVV.